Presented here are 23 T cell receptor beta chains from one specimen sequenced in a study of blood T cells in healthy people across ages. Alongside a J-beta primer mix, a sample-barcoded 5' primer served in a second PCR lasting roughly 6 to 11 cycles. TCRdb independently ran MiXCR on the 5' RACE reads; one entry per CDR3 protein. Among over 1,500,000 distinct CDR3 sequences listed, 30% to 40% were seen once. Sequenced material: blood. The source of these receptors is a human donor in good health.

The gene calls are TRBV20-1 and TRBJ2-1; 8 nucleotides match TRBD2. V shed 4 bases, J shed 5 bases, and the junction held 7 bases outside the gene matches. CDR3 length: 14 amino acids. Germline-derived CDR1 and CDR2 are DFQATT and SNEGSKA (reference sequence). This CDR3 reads CSAMIAGRHNEQFF. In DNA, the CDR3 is TGCAGTGCTATGATAGCGGGGCGTCACAATGAGCAGTTCTTC.

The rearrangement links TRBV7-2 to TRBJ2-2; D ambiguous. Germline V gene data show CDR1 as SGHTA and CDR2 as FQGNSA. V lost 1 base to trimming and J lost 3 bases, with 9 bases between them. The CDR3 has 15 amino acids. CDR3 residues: CASSLVNRYTGELFF. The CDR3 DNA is TGTGCCAGCAGCTTAGTTAACAGATACACCGGGGAGCTGTTTTTT.

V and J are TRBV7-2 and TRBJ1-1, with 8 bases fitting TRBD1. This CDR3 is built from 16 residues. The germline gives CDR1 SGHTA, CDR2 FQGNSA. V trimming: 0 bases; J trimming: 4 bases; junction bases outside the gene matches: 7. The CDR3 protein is CASSLAAGGQSTEAFF. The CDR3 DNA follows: TGTGCCAGCAGCTTAGCGGCAGGGGGCCAAAGCACTGAAGCTTTCTTT.

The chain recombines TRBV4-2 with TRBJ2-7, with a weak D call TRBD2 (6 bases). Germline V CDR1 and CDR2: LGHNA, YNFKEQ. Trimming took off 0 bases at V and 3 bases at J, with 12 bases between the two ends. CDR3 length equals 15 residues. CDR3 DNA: TGTGCCAGCAGCCAAGATGTTAGCGGCTACTACGAGCAGTACTTC. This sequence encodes CASSQDVSGYYEQYF.

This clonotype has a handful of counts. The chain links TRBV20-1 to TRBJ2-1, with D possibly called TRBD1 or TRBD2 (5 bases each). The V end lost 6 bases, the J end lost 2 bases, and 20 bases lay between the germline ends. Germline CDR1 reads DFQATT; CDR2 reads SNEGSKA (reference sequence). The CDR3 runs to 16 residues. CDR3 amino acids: CSARDGCARTYNEQFF. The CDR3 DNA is TGCAGTGCCCGGGACGGCTGTGCCAGAACCTACAATGAGCAGTTCTTC.

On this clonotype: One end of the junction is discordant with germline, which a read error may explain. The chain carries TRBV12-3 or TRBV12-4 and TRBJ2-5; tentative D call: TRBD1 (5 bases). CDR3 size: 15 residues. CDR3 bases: TGTACCAGCAGTTTAGGGGTCGCTCACCAAGAGACCCAGTACTTC. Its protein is CTSSLGVAHQETQYF.

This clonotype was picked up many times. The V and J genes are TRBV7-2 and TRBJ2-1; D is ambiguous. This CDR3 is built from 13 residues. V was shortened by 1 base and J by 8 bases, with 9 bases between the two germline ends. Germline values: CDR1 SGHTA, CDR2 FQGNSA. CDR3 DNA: TGTGCCAGCAGCTTAGTTCGGGCGGATGAGCAGTTCTTC. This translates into CASSLVRADEQFF.

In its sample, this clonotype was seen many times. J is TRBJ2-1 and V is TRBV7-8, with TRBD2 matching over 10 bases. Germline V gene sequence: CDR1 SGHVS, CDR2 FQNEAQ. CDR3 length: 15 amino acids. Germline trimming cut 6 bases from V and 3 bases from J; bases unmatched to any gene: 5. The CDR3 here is CASRGSGGDYNEQFF. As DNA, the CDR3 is TGTGCCAGCAGAGGAAGCGGGGGGGACTACAATGAGCAGTTCTTC.

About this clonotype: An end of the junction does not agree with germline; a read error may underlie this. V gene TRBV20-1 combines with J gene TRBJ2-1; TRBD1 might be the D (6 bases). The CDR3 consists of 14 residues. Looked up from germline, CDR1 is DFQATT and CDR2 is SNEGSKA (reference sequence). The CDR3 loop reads CSTRVVGIGQRQFF. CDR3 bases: TGCAGTACTAGAGTAGTGGGGATAGGACAGAGGCAGTTCTTC.

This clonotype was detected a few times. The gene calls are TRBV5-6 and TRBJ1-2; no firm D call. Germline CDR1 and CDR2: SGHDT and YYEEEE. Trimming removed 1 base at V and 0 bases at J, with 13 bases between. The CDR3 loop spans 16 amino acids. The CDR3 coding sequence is TGTGCCAGCAGCTTGAAGAAGTCCGCCGCTAACTATGGCTACACCTTC. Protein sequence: CASSLKKSAANYGYTF.

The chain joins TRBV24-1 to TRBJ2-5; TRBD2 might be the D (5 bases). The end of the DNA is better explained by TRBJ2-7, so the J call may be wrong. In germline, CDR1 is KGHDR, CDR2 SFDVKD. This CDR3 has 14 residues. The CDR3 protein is CATRDATTSGEQYF. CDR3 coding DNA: TGTGCCACCAGGGATGCGACTACCTCCGGCGAGCAGTACTTC.

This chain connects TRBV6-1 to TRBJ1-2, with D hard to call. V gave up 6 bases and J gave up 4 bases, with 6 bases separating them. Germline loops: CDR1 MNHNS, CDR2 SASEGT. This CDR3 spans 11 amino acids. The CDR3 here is CASRPSYGYTF. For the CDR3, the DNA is TGTGCCAGCAGGCCAAGCTATGGCTACACCTTC.

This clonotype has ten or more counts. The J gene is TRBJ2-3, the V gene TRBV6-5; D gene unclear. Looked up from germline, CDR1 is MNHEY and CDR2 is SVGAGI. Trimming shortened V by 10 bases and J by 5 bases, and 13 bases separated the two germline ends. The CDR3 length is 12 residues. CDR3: CAIGKLGDTQYF. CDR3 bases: TGTGCCATAGGCAAGCTCGGAGATACGCAGTATTTT.

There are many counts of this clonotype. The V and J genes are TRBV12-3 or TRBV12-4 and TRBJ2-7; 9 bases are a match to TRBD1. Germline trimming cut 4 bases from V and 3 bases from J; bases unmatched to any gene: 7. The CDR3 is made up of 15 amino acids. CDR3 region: CASSSTGTGSYEQYF. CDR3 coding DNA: TGTGCCAGCAGTTCCACGGGGACAGGGAGCTACGAGCAGTACTTC.

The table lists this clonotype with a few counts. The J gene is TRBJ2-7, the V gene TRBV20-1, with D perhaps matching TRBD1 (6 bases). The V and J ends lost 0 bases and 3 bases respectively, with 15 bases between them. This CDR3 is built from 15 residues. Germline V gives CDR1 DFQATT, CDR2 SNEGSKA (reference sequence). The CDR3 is CSARDDPRGYYEQYF. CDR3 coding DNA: TGCAGTGCTAGAGATGACCCCAGGGGATACTACGAGCAGTACTTC.

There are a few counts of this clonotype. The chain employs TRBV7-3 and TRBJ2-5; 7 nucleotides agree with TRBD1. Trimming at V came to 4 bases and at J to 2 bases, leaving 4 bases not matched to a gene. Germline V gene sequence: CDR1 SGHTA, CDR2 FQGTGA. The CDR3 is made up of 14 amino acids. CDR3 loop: CASSSGQFQETQYF. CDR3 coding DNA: TGTGCCAGCAGCTCGGGACAGTTTCAAGAGACCCAGTACTTC. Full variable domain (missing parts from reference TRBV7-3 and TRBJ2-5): GAGVSQTPSNKVTEKGKYVELRCDPISGHTALYWYRQSLGQGPEFLIYFQGTGAADDSGLPNDRFFAVRPEGSVSTLKIQRTERGDSAVYLCASSSGQFQETQYFGPGTRLLVL.

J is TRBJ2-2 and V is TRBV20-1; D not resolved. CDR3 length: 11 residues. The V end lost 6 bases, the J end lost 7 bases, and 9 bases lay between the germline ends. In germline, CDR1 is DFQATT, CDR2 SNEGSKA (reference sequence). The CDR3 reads CSAPHNGELFF. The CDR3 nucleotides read TGCAGTGCCCCGCATAACGGGGAGCTGTTTTTT.

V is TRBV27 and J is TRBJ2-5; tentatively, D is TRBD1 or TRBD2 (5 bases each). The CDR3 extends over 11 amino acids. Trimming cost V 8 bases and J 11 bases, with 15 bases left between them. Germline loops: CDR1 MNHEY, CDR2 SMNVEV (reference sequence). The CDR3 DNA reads TGTGCCAGCTTTAGGGGTGGGGAGCAGTACTTC. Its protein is CASFRGGEQYF.

CDR3 sequence reads: CASSPPGGKGSYEQYF. Here the CDR3 DNA reads TGTGCCAGCAGTCCTCCGGGGGGCAAGGGATCCTACGAGCAGTACTTC. This chain uses TRBV28 with TRBJ2-7, with D perhaps TRBD2 (7 bases). The CDR3 consists of 16 residues. V shed 5 bases and J shed 1 base, with 18 bases lying between them. Germline V lookup: CDR1 MDHEN, CDR2 SYDVKM.

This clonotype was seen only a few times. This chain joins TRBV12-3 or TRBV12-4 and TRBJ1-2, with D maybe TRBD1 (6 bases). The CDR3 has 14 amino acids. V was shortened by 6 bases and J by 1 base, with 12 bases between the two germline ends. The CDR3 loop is CASRDSNYNYGYTF. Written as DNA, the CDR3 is TGTGCCAGCAGGGACAGTAATTATAACTATGGCTACACCTTC.

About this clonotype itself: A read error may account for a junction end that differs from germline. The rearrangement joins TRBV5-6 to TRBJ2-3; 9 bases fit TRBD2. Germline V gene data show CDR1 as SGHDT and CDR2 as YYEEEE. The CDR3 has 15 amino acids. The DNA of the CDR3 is TGTGCCAGCAGCTTGGGGACTAGCGATATAGATGCGCAGTATTTT. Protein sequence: CASSLGTSDIDAQYF. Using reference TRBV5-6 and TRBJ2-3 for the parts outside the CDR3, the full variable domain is DAGVTQSPTHLIKTRGQQVTLRCSPKSGHDTVSWYQQALGQGPQFIFQYYEEEERQRGNFPDRFSGHQFPNYSSELNVNALLLGDSALYLCASSLGTSDIDAQYFGPGTRLTVL.

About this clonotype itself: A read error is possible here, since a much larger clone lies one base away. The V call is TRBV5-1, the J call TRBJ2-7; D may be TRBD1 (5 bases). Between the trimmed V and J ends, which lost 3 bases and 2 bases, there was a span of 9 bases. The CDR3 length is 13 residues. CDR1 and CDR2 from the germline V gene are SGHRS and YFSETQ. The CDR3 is CASSYGHTYEQYF. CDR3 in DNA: TGCGCCAGCAGCTACGGACATACCTACGAGCAGTACTTC.

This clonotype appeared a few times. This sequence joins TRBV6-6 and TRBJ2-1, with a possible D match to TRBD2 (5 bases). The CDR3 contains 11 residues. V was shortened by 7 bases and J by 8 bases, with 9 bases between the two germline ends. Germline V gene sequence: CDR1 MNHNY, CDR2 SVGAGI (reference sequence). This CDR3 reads CASNRGYEQFF. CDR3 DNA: TGTGCCAGCAACCGGGGTTATGAGCAGTTCTTC.